This paragraph reports one TCR beta chain. The antigen this receptor binds is unknown. Per-base quality was not reported, and no clone a single base away is much larger than it. In the paper's terms, the time point label means: newly diagnosed GD, antithyroid drugs for less than 3 months. RNA was extracted from PBMCs in TRIzol for both TCR sequencing and RNA sequencing. Graves' disease was diagnosed according to American Thyroid Association guidelines. Patients were recruited from an endocrinology department in Xi'an, China. From each patient, 8 to 10 milliliters of peripheral blood was collected into an EDTA anticoagulant tube. Ficoll Paque Plus density gradient separation was used to isolate PBMCs, and no additional T cell sorting was done. An Agilent 2100 Bioanalyzer and agarose gel were used to check RNA quality, while a NanoDrop 2000 measured RNA concentration. The germline V end is reduced by 2 bases and the J end by 8 bases; junction bases left unmatched: 6. The CDR3 spans 15 residues, from the cysteine through the phenylalanine. Only the CDR3 part of the read is kept: 45 bases, read in frame from the first base. CDR1 and CDR2 (SGHDN, FVKESK) derive from the germline V gene.

The method behind the library was multiplex PCR. The sample was run on an Illumina HiSeq 4000. iRepertoire HTBI primers and Arm-PCR amplification of CDR3 regions were used to construct TCR beta libraries. Before sequencing, the PCR products underwent gel purification. The source study handled its data this way. Gene usage analysis of CDR3 amino acid clonotypes relied on the approximately 68 TRBV and over 13 TRBJ segments identified across samples. COPE and FqMerger were used to merge the filtered high-quality paired reads into contigs. BLAST was used to align contigs to IMGT TRBV, TRBD and TRBJ reference genes, with CDR3 defined following IMGT. Highly expanded clones were defined as clonotypes with a frequency above 0.1%. Repertoire diversity was measured by Shannon entropy, and V-J evenness by the Gini coefficient. A clonotype was considered public if more than one individual shared it. TCRdb reran the public reads through fastp at Q25 and MiXCR, keeping productive beta chains. Rows with a matching CDR3 protein are joined into one entry that keeps the most common DNA and genes. The V and J calls and clone size are TCRdb's, not the authors'. The sample table shows 250,000 to 300,000 distinct CDR3 sequences, and around 19% are seen once. The top ten clones comprise 14% of the sample.

The sample is drawn from a study of regulatory T cells in long-lasting Graves disease (dated by TCRdb to the early 2020s). Background for the entire study: Antithyroid drugs had been taken for less than 3 months by newly diagnosed Graves' disease patients. The study took place in China and was registered as a clinical trial. A total of roughly 35 samples were covered by TCR sequencing, comprising roughly 13 persistent and around 20 newly diagnosed Graves' disease patients. Peripheral blood TCR sequencing and RNA sequencing compared persistent Graves' disease patients with newly diagnosed Graves' disease patients.

Overall results and qualifications from the work: Only the TCR beta chain was sequenced and analyzed. The study examined only peripheral blood because the primary lesion, thyroid tissue, could not be accessed. The authors noted that the small sample size was a limitation that may lower accuracy. TRBV28, TRBJ1-2 and TRBJ2-5 were preferentially used in persistent disease, while TRBV20-1 and TRBJ2-1 were favored in newly diagnosed disease. Patients with persistent disease shared more public clonotypes (around 2,500) than newly diagnosed patients did (966). Lower TCR Shannon entropy and fewer highly expanded clones were observed in persistent Graves' disease patients than in newly diagnosed patients, which suggested clonal expansion.

The sample also formed part of further work on T cells in Graves' hyperthyroidism and ophthalmopathy. The second study's authors report: Stable Graves' hyperthyroidism was defined as the absence of progression to ophthalmopathy over 18 months of follow-up. Hyperthyroidism patients were newly diagnosed, had a disease duration of under 2 months, and were aged 18 to 65 years. Any patient with an uncontrolled infection, another autoimmune disease, pregnancy or lactation was excluded. Diagnoses were established on the basis of clinical symptoms, serum thyroxine and TRAb, thyroid ultrasound, and orbital computed tomography. For the first round of RT-PCR on the TCR CDR3, the HTBI primer set was used together with the Qiagen OneStep RT-PCR kit. Most expanded thyroid clonotypes (frequency above 0.001) were also detected in blood, suggesting blood repertoires may reflect thyroid immune responses. A 13 V-J signature model separated ophthalmopathy from stable hyperthyroidism, with 87.88% sensitivity and 81.08% specificity in cross-validation and 80%/75% in testing. In validation, the model predicted progression to ophthalmopathy with approximately 71% sensitivity and about 73% specificity, a median of 6.5 months before onset. A discovery cohort of 95 to 100 patients, 43 with Graves' ophthalmopathy and 55 to 65 with stable Graves' hyperthyroidism, was used to find distinguishing TCR V-J signatures. An independent validation cohort of under 20 hyperthyroidism patients and more than 15 patients who later progressed to ophthalmopathy tested prospective prediction of ophthalmopathy. The 100 or so discovery patients were divided at random into training and test sets in a 7:3 ratio. In more than 5 Graves' hyperthyroidism patients, the study also compared T-cell repertoires from thyroid tissue with T-cell repertoires from blood. After sampling, hyperthyroidism patients received methimazole starting at 30 mg daily, and ophthalmopathy patients received high-dose intravenous methylprednisolone. Libraries were constructed in a second round of multiplex PCR, after which size selection and purification were performed. Sequencing of the libraries was done on an Illumina HiSeq2000 using paired-end 100 bp reads. SOAPnuke was used to process the raw data, throwing out any read that contained adapters or uncalled bases, had a mean Phred below 15, or lacked an exact constant-primer or identifier match. High-quality paired reads were merged with COPE v1.2.5, and unique nucleotide sequences were defined as clonotypes. Clonotypes were aligned to IMGT TRBV, TRBD and TRBJ reference segments using MiTCR v1.1. Only V-J combinations with frequency above 0.0001, covering about 99% of repertoires, were analysed. A TCS score was defined as the ratio between F50 (clonal expansion) and ExV (chaos), using BLOSUM62-based TCRdist between CDR3 peptides within each V-J. Welch's t-statistics and random forest reduced fewer than 550 V-J features to about 12, which were used in a naive Bayes classifier (R e1071). Sample size was not statistically predetermined, and investigators were not blinded to group allocation. The paper describes TCR Vbeta CDR3 sequencing of roughly 130 peripheral blood samples, made up of 43 ophthalmopathy patients, 70 to 80 hyperthyroidism patients and 17 progressor patients.

Sequencing was performed on peripheral blood mononuclear cells (PBMCs), taken at new diagnosis, from a patient treated with antithyroid drugs. This TCR came from a woman younger than 45 with Graves disease. Donor details come from another sample of the same person, matched by shared clones. The chain links TRBV14 with TRBJ2-4; the junction holds 10 bases that match TRBD1. This receptor carries the CDR3 CASSQYRTGGDIQYF. The sequenced DNA: TGTGCCAGCAGCCAATATCGGACAGGGGGGGACATTCAGTACTTC.